The TCR beta chain described here comes from a study of OX40 agonist ivuxolimab in advanced cancers. Study-wide context: Ivuxolimab was an agonistic, fully human IgG2 monoclonal antibody directed against OX40 (CD134), a costimulatory receptor. Intravenous ivuxolimab was administered to patients every 2 weeks at six dose levels: 0.01, 0.1, 0.3, 1.5, 3 and 10 mg/kg. Of the roughly 52 dose-escalation patients, hepatocellular carcinoma was present in around 19, melanoma in roughly 15, renal cell carcinoma in 9 and head and neck cancer in 9. In the dose-escalation cohort, 82.7% of patients were male, and the mean age was approximately 64 years, with a range of 23 to 79. Prior anti-PD-1, anti-PD-L1 or anti-CTLA-4 therapy was permitted, and approximately 39% of dose-escalation patients had received checkpoint inhibitors. Partial responses occurred in three dose-escalation patients: two with cutaneous melanoma and one with hepatocellular carcinoma. Peripheral TCRbeta sequencing aimed to test whether ivuxolimab altered TCR sequence diversity and caused clonal T-cell expansion. The monotherapy dose-escalation portion (N = 52 patients) of the phase I ivuxolimab trial is reported in the paper.

General study outcomes and caveats: At doses from 0.1 to 3.0 mg/kg, clonal expansion was seen in both CD4+ and CD8+ blood T cells between baseline and week 6. In partial responders in the 0.1-3.0 mg/kg groups, normalized peripheral clonal expansion was found to be among the lowest, especially among CD8+ T cells. Low levels of normalized T-cell clonal expansion were also seen in some patients who did not respond. After ivuxolimab, CD8+ T cells had more expanded clones than CD4+ T cells on average. The antigen specificity of the clonally expanded peripheral T cells was not determined.

Genomic DNA was isolated from the sorted cells so that the TCRbeta CDR3 region could be sequenced. The immunoSEQ Assay was used to sequence the TCRbeta CDR3 regions. In TCRdb, the immuneACCESS table is reduced to in-frame sequences with V and J assigned. These tables do not hold every clone; where another copy was compared, an unresolved V gene accounts for under half, and the others remain unexplained. The sample yields roughly 37,000 clones; 60% to 80% were counted once. The top ten clonotypes cover less than 20% of the sample. The CDR3 holds 16 amino acids from the cysteine to the phenylalanine. Only CDR3 DNA is held: 48 bases, read in frame from base 1. Relative to germline, V is missing 5 bases and J is missing 1 base, with 7 bases of the junction outside any gene match. CDR1 and CDR2 were assigned from the germline V gene as SGHRS and YFSETQ. Worth noting for this clone: Its binding antigen is unknown. Within one base of it there is no much larger clone, and no base qualities were kept.

Patients with a history of autoimmune disease or receiving systemic immunosuppression were excluded from the trial. Peripheral blood for TCR sequencing was collected from all dose cohorts at baseline, on cycle 4 day 1, and on cycle 7 day 1. The samples were taken from a phase I, first-in-human, multicenter, open-label dose-escalation trial of ivuxolimab. Adults with locally advanced or metastatic melanoma, renal cell, hepatocellular, or head and neck squamous cell carcinoma were enrolled in the trial. CD4+ and CD8+ T cells were sorted separately from peripheral blood before TCR sequencing. The chain joins TRBV5-1 to TRBJ1-1; TRBD1 aligns with 11 central bases. The source material was CD4+ or CD8+ T cells sorted from blood, sampled in a trial of the OX40 agonist ivuxolimab. The sequence was collected from an adult with an advanced solid tumor such as melanoma, head and neck, liver or kidney cancer. The CDR3 region has the sequence CASRIGTGGTNTEAFF. The bases are TGCGCCAGCAGGATTGGGACAGGGGGAACGAACACTGAAGCTTTCTTT.